The rows below give T cell receptor beta chains drawn from one sample of a study of blood T cell repertoires in COVID-19. TCRdb's copy holds only in-frame clones and misses some; the assay was immunoSEQ multiplex PCR. The profile shows 200,000 to 250,000 clones, around 90% of them singletons. Sequencing was carried out using peripheral blood. The source is a man under 40 with COVID-19, enrolled during active disease. Both conserved end residues are part of each CDR3. The D gene is left open where the match is weak. For some rows the clone size is stated as once, few or many, or as a class when expanded; others skip it.

V gene,clone size,J gene,D gene,CDR3 length,CDR3 protein,CDR3 DNA
TRBV9,-,TRBJ1-2,TRBD1,13,CASSSQGYHGYTF,TGTGCCAGCAGCTCACAGGGGTATCATGGCTACACCTTC
TRBV24-1,-,TRBJ2-1,TRBD2,16,CATSDPTSGTVNEQFF,TGTGCCACCAGTGACCCGACTAGCGGGACCGTCAATGAGCAGTTCTTC
TRBV18,-,TRBJ2-3,TRBD2,14,CASSSGELTDTQYF,TGTGCCAGCTCTAGCGGGGAACTCACAGATACGCAGTATTTT
TRBV6-5,-,TRBJ2-5,TRBD2,15,CASSPSLAGVETQYF,TGTGCCAGCAGTCCCTCGCTAGCGGGAGTGGAGACCCAGTACTTC
TRBV3-1/TRBV3-2,-,TRBJ1-6,-,14,CASSPQRGNSPLHF,TGTGCCAGCAGTCCCCAGAGGGGGAATTCACCCCTCCACTTT
TRBV5-5,-,TRBJ2-5,TRBD2,16,CASSLEISGRQETQYF,TGTGCCAGCAGCTTGGAGATTAGCGGGAGGCAAGAGACCCAGTACTTC
TRBV27,few,TRBJ1-1,-,13,CASSFNRNTEAFF,TGTGCCAGCAGTTTTAATAGGAACACTGAAGCTTTCTTT
TRBV24-1,-,TRBJ1-2,-,12,CATSEGDYGYTF,TGTGCCACCAGTGAAGGGGACTATGGCTACACCTTC
TRBV7-7,-,TRBJ2-5,-,15,CASSLGRGSQETQYF,TGTGCCAGCAGCTTAGGGCGGGGATCGCAAGAGACCCAGTACTTC
TRBV24-1,-,TRBJ2-2,TRBD1,17,CATSDPAGTGSTGELFF,TGTGCCACCAGTGATCCGGCCGGGACAGGGAGTACCGGGGAGCTGTTTTTT
TRBV30,-,TRBJ2-5,-,14,CAVTRNTRQETQYF,TGTGCCGTTACACGTAATACGAGGCAGGAGACCCAGTACTTC
TRBV30,-,TRBJ1-4,-,13,CAWSVIGNEKLFF,TGTGCCTGGAGTGTAATCGGGAATGAAAAACTGTTTTTT
TRBV18,once,TRBJ2-1,-,15,CASSLPLSSYNEQFF,TGTGCCAGCTCACTACCTTTGAGCTCCTACAATGAGCAGTTCTTC
TRBV10-3,-,TRBJ2-7,-,11,CAISQYDEQYF,TGTGCCATCAGCCAGTACGACGAGCAGTACTTC
TRBV3-1/TRBV3-2,-,TRBJ2-1,-,16,CASSQTSNDRNNEQFF,TGTGCCAGCAGCCAAACCTCGAACGACAGGAACAATGAGCAGTTCTTC
TRBV29-1,-,TRBJ2-7,-,15,CSVGPAGRLGNEQYF,TGCAGCGTTGGTCCGGCAGGGAGGTTGGGTAACGAGCAGTACTTC
TRBV6-5,-,TRBJ2-7,-,14,CASSFDRKVVEQYF,TGTGCCAGCAGTTTCGACAGGAAGGTTGTCGAGCAGTACTTC
TRBV28,-,TRBJ1-5,-,14,CASSFGGTNQPQHF,TGTGCCAGCAGTTTCGGTGGGACAAATCAGCCCCAGCATTTT
TRBV9,-,TRBJ1-1,-,14,CASSADSTYTEAFF,TGTGCCAGCAGCGCCGACAGCACTTACACTGAAGCTTTCTTT
TRBV19,-,TRBJ2-5,-,15,CASSPQGHKVETQYF,TGTGCCAGTAGTCCACAGGGACATAAAGTGGAGACCCAGTACTTC
TRBV4-3,-,TRBJ2-1,TRBD2,19,CASSQETGTSGYFRDEQFF,TGCGCCAGCAGCCAAGAGACAGGGACTAGCGGGTATTTTAGGGATGAGCAGTTCTTC
TRBV24-1,-,TRBJ1-2,-,12,CATSGGNYGYTF,TGTGCCACCAGTGGAGGGAACTATGGCTACACCTTC
TRBV4-1,-,TRBJ1-1,-,15,CASSQESGGSTEAFF,TGCGCCAGCAGCCAAGAATCGGGTGGAAGCACTGAAGCTTTCTTT
TRBV24-1,-,TRBJ1-2,-,14,CATSDSDSPHGYTF,TGTGCCACCAGTGACTCGGACAGCCCTCATGGCTACACCTTC
TRBV4-2,-,TRBJ2-7,TRBD2,17,CASSQEYTSGSKREQYF,TGTGCCAGCAGCCAAGAATATACTAGCGGGAGTAAGAGGGAGCAGTACTTC
TRBV30,-,TRBJ2-3,TRBD2,16,CAWSRGGTSGQDTQYF,TGTGCCTGGAGTCGGGGAGGGACTAGCGGGCAAGATACGCAGTATTTT
TRBV6-6,-,TRBJ1-5,-,14,CASSWQGSNQPQHF,TGTGCCAGCAGTTGGCAGGGTAGCAATCAGCCCCAGCATTTT
TRBV7-2,-,TRBJ1-5,-,14,CASSLGYGHQPQHF,TGTGCCAGCAGCTTAGGCTACGGTCATCAGCCCCAGCATTTT
TRBV5-1,-,TRBJ2-7,-,12,CASRGGTNEQYF,TGCGCCAGCAGAGGCGGGACCAACGAGCAGTACTTC
TRBV6-6,once,TRBJ2-1,TRBD2,15,CASSERQASGNEQFF,TGTGCCAGCAGCGAAAGGCAGGCTAGCGGTAATGAGCAGTTCTTC
TRBV7-9,-,TRBJ1-1,-,14,CASSLFQLNTEAFF,TGTGCCAGCAGCCTCTTCCAGTTGAACACTGAAGCTTTCTTT
TRBV18,-,TRBJ1-4,-,15,CASSPRVGGFEKLFF,TGTGCCAGCTCACCCCGTGTAGGAGGGTTTGAAAAACTGTTTTTT
TRBV12-3/TRBV12-4,-,TRBJ1-5,-,12,CASSSALRAQHF,TGTGCCAGCAGCTCAGCCCTTCGGGCCCAGCATTTT
TRBV24-1,-,TRBJ1-2,TRBD1,12,CATSGQGYGYTF,TGTGCCACCAGTGGACAGGGTTATGGCTACACCTTC
TRBV4-1,-,TRBJ2-1,-,19,CASSPDRIIAGFSYNEQFF,TGCGCCAGCAGTCCCGACAGGATAATAGCGGGCTTCTCCTACAATGAGCAGTTCTTC
TRBV7-9,-,TRBJ2-2,-,14,CASSLIRIAGELFF,TGTGCCAGCAGCTTGATCAGGATAGCCGGGGAGCTGTTTTTT
TRBV6-5,once,TRBJ1-4,TRBD1,16,CASSYAQTGAREKLFF,TGTGCCAGCAGTTACGCACAAACAGGGGCGAGAGAAAAACTGTTTTTT
TRBV6-5,-,TRBJ1-5,-,14,CASSYSNSNQPQHF,TGTGCCAGCAGTTACTCCAATAGCAATCAGCCCCAGCATTTT
TRBV5-5,-,TRBJ1-3,-,17,CASSLKDSPLSGNTIYF,TGTGCCAGCAGCTTAAAGGACAGTCCATTATCTGGAAACACCATATATTTT
TRBV27,-,TRBJ2-7,TRBD2,15,CASSLVSGAVYEQYF,TGTGCCAGCAGTTTGGTCAGCGGGGCCGTGTACGAGCAGTACTTC
TRBV9,-,TRBJ2-1,-,16,CASSGEGVDSYNEQFF,TGTGCCAGCAGCGGAGAGGGGGTGGATTCCTACAATGAGCAGTTCTTC
TRBV29-1,-,TRBJ1-2,TRBD1,15,CSVARGTGDNYGYTF,TGCAGCGTTGCCCGGGGCACAGGGGATAACTATGGCTACACCTTC
TRBV29-1,-,TRBJ2-1,TRBD2,11,CSVDLAGGQFF,TGCAGCGTTGATCTAGCGGGAGGGCAGTTCTTC
TRBV29-1,-,TRBJ1-1,-,13,CSVVTGMNTEAFF,TGCAGCGTTGTTACAGGAATGAACACTGAAGCTTTCTTT
TRBV2,-,TRBJ2-7,-,11,CASKQFYEQYF,TGTGCCAGCAAACAGTTCTACGAGCAGTACTTC
TRBV19,-,TRBJ2-7,TRBD2,18,CASSMRGPASGSLYEQYF,TGTGCCAGTAGTATGAGGGGACCGGCTAGCGGGAGTCTATACGAGCAGTACTTC
TRBV6-5,-,TRBJ2-1,TRBD1,14,CASSYGIGGDSSFF,TGTGCCAGCAGTTACGGGATCGGTGGGGACAGCTCGTTCTTC
TRBV7-9,-,TRBJ2-2,TRBD1,14,CASSLRQGSGELFF,TGTGCCAGCAGCTTAAGACAGGGTTCCGGGGAGCTGTTTTTT
TRBV5-1,-,TRBJ2-1,TRBD1,15,CASSPLRDSYNEQFF,TGCGCCAGCAGCCCCCTCAGGGACAGCTACAATGAGCAGTTCTTC
TRBV3-1/TRBV3-2,once,TRBJ1-1,TRBD1,13,CASTGQGFTEAFF,TGTGCCAGCACCGGACAGGGTTTCACTGAAGCTTTCTTT
TRBV24-1,-,TRBJ1-5,-,15,CATSIPGMGNQPQHF,TGTGCCACCAGTATACCGGGAATGGGCAATCAGCCCCAGCATTTT
TRBV5-8,-,TRBJ1-5,-,16,CASSFTIGAYNQPQHF,TGTGCCAGCAGCTTTACAATAGGGGCCTACAATCAGCCCCAGCATTTT
TRBV9,-,TRBJ1-2,TRBD1,13,CASSLRTGDGYTF,TGTGCCAGCAGCCTCAGGACAGGGGATGGCTACACCTTC
TRBV27,-,TRBJ2-1,-,14,CASSLWNRNDEQFF,TGTGCCAGCAGTTTATGGAACAGGAATGATGAGCAGTTCTTC
TRBV11-2,few,TRBJ1-5,-,13,CASSFHSNQPQHF,TGTGCCAGCAGCTTTCATAGCAATCAGCCCCAGCATTTT
TRBV7-3,-,TRBJ2-3,TRBD2,16,CASSRGRDSRVDTQYF,TGTGCCAGCAGCCGAGGGAGGGATTCCCGGGTAGATACGCAGTATTTT
TRBV6-2/TRBV6-3,-,TRBJ2-5,TRBD2,15,CASSYGLAVQETQYF,TGTGCCAGCAGTTACGGACTAGCGGTCCAAGAGACCCAGTACTTC
TRBV14,-,TRBJ1-3,-,13,CASSQDLARGPLF,TGTGCCAGCAGCCAAGATCTAGCGAGGGGCCCACTATTT
TRBV15,-,TRBJ2-2,-,17,CATSRDNPGSNTGELFF,TGTGCCACCAGCAGAGATAACCCGGGTTCGAACACCGGGGAGCTGTTTTTT
TRBV7-2,-,TRBJ1-2,TRBD1,17,CASSARTGASLNYGYTF,TGTGCCAGCAGCGCCCGGACAGGAGCCTCCCTTAACTATGGCTACACCTTC